These 30 T cell receptor beta chains came from one sample sequenced in a study of blood T cell repertoires in COVID-19 (dated by TCRdb to about 2020). Library creation used the immunoSEQ multiplex PCR assay. The source is immuneACCESS, and TCRdb retained only in-frame sequences with V and J called. Part of the clones is not carried over; for the studies checked, unresolved V genes explain less than half of this, and the remainder is unexplained. The sample includes about 98,000 clones, with over 70% observed a single time. Around 10% of the sample is taken by the ten largest. Input material: peripheral blood. Source of these receptors: an elderly woman with acute or convalescent COVID-19.

The chain recombines TRBV13 with TRBJ1-6; the match to TRBD1 covers 7 bases. The V and J ends lost 5 bases and 7 bases, in that order; junction bases with no gene match: 8. Germline V CDR1 and CDR2: PRHDT, FYEKMQ (reference sequence). CDR3 length: 15 residues. The CDR3 DNA follows: TGTGCCAGCAGCGGAGGGGGACAGCGAAATTCACCCCTCCACTTT. This sequence encodes CASSGGGQRNSPLHF.

V gene TRBV3-1 (or the pseudogene TRBV3-2) combines with J gene TRBJ2-3, with unresolved D. This CDR3 region has 16 residues. Trimming removed 1 base from V and 0 bases from J, with 11 bases in between. Per germline, CDR1 LGHDT and CDR2 YNNKEL (reference sequence). CDR3 nucleotide sequence: TGTGCCAGCAGCCAAGCTATCCGGGTTAGCACAGATACGCAGTATTTT. It encodes CASSQAIRVSTDTQYF.

The chain is built from TRBV10-3 and TRBJ1-2; TRBD1 matches at 10 bases. With V trimmed by 6 bases and J by 5 bases, 9 bases remained unmatched. CDR1 is ENHRY and CDR2 is SYGVKD in the germline V gene. This CDR3 is built from 15 residues. The CDR3 nucleotides read TGTGCCATCAGCGGGACAGGGGCCTCCACTTATGGCTACACCTTC. Protein product: CAISGTGASTYGYTF.

The rearrangement links TRBV4-3 to TRBJ2-4, with no clear D. This CDR3 is 14 amino acids long. Germline CDR1 reads LGHNA; CDR2 reads YSLEER. V dropped 4 bases and J dropped 5 bases, with 12 bases sitting between them. CDR3 DNA sequence: TGCGCCAGCAGCCGAGGTGGCTCGGAAAACATTCAGTACTTC. As protein: CASSRGGSENIQYF.

The chain is built from TRBV6-5 and TRBJ2-3; 7 nucleotides align to TRBD1. The CDR3 has 14 residues. The V gene end was trimmed by 5 bases and the J gene end by 2 bases; junction bases not matched to a gene: 4. Germline V gene data show CDR1 as MNHEY and CDR2 as SVGAGI. The CDR3 loop reads CASSLQGFTDTQYF. CDR3 in DNA: TGTGCCAGCAGTCTACAGGGGTTCACAGATACGCAGTATTTT.

A few counts support this clone. The chain has TRBV5-1 and TRBJ1-1, with a weak D call TRBD1 (6 bases). V lost 4 bases and J 3 bases, leaving 16 bases between the germline ends. Germline CDR1 and CDR2: SGHRS and YFSETQ. The CDR3 runs to 15 residues. The CDR3 DNA sequence: TGCGCCAGCAGCCCCAGCGGGGGGGGCCACACTGAAGCTTTCTTT. Residues: CASSPSGGGHTEAFF. Supplemented by reference TRBV5-1 and TRBJ1-1, the full variable domain reads KAGVTQTPRYLIKTRGQQVTLSCSPISGHRSVSWYQQTPGQGLQFLFEYFSETQRNKGNFPGRFSGRQFSNSRSEMNVSTLELGDSALYLCASSPSGGGHTEAFFGQGTRLTVV.

This sequence joins TRBV5-1 and TRBJ2-7; D call uncertain. The CDR3 contains 12 residues. With 0 bases removed from V and 7 bases from J, the gap between germline ends came to 8 bases. CDR1 is SGHRS, CDR2 YFSETQ, per germline. CDR3 nucleotide sequence: TGCGCCAGCAGCTTGGAATCGAGAGAGCAGTACTTC. Protein sequence: CASSLESREQYF.

This chain connects TRBV10-3 to TRBJ1-1; tentatively, D is TRBD1 (6 bases). Looked up from germline, CDR1 is ENHRY and CDR2 is SYGVKD. This CDR3 comprises 14 residues. Deletions cut 2 bases from V and 2 bases from J, with 9 bases between. The CDR3 protein is CAISEGQLNTEAFF. CDR3 sequence (DNA): TGTGCCATCAGTGAGGGACAGTTAAACACTGAAGCTTTCTTT.

The CDR3 nucleotides read TGCGCCAGCAGCTTGGACGGGACTAGCAATTCAGATACGCAGTATTTT. This sequence encodes CASSLDGTSNSDTQYF. The V and J genes are TRBV5-1 and TRBJ2-3; 9 nucleotides match TRBD2. Germline values: CDR1 SGHRS, CDR2 YFSETQ. The CDR3 has 16 amino acids. Trimming cost V 0 bases and J 4 bases; bases outside gene matches: 6.

A note on this clone: No conserved phenylalanine or tryptophan ends this CDR3, so it is likely a read error. The DNA is left out, because the CDR3 cannot be placed on it with certainty; the CDR3 is given as TCRdb lists it. This chain uses TRBV4-2 with TRBJ2-6; TRBD2, the table's D call, lacks a check against the DNA. The CDR3 has 11 residues if both end residues are counted. Germline CDR1 and CDR2: LGHNA and YNFKEQ. The CDR3 is CASSPPGTLRD.

V usage is TRBV7-3 and J usage is TRBJ1-2; 10 bases match TRBD1. Germline lookup yields CDR1 SGHTA and CDR2 FQGTGA. There are 16 residues in the CDR3. J was trimmed by 8 bases and V by 5 bases; bases with no gene match: 14. CDR3 protein: CASSPGATGGWDGYTF. The CDR3 DNA sequence: TGTGCCAGCAGCCCTGGGGCGACAGGGGGCTGGGACGGCTACACCTTC. Combining the CDR3 with reference TRBV7-3 and TRBJ1-2 gives the whole variable domain GAGVSQTPSNKVTEKGKYVELRCDPISGHTALYWYRQSLGQGPEFLIYFQGTGAADDSGLPNDRFFAVRPEGSVSTLKIQRTERGDSAVYLCASSPGATGGWDGYTFGSGTRLTVV.

The gene calls are TRBV11-2 and TRBJ2-1, with 9 nucleotides matching TRBD2. With 1 base clipped from V and 4 bases from J, the junction kept 2 bases outside the gene matches. The length of the CDR3 is 15 residues. Germline CDR1 SGHAT, CDR2 FQNNGV. CDR3 amino acids: CASSLGTSVYNEQFF. The CDR3 DNA is TGTGCCAGCAGCTTAGGGACTAGCGTGTACAATGAGCAGTTCTTC.

The chain uses TRBV5-1 and TRBJ2-2, with 7 bases aligning to TRBD1. This CDR3 spans 15 amino acids. The junction had 5 bases not matched to a gene; V was cut back by 2 bases and J by 4 bases. Germline CDR1 SGHRS, CDR2 YFSETQ. Here the CDR3 DNA reads TGCGCCAGCAGCTTAGACAGGGCGGGCACCGGGGAGCTGTTTTTT. Residues: CASSLDRAGTGELFF.

The chain has TRBV5-4 and TRBJ1-3; TRBD1 is a possible D gene (6 bases). Germline V gene data show CDR1 as SGHNT and CDR2 as YYREEE (reference sequence). Trimming removed 0 bases at V and 4 bases at J, with 17 bases between. CDR3 length equals 17 residues. CDR3: CASSLAVGGAGGNTIYF. DNA of the CDR3: TGTGCCAGCAGCTTGGCCGTTGGGGGGGCCGGGGGAAACACCATATATTTT.

This clone occurred once. The gene calls are TRBV7-8 and TRBJ1-6; possible D gene TRBD1, 6 bases. Trimming cost V 0 bases and J 11 bases, with 14 bases left between them. The CDR3 has 15 amino acids. CDR1 SGHVS and CDR2 FQNEAQ come from the germline V gene. CDR3 sequence: CASSLAGQPWAPLHF. CDR3 coding DNA: TGTGCCAGCAGCTTAGCCGGACAGCCCTGGGCACCCCTCCACTTT.

The chain combines TRBV7-9 with TRBJ2-7; D call uncertain. The V gene's germline CDR1 is SEHNR and CDR2 FQNEAQ (reference sequence). This CDR3 contains 12 residues. Trimming pared 1 base from V and 6 bases from J, leaving 7 bases between. CDR3 coding DNA: TGTGCCAGCAGCTTAGGAGTCGCCGAGCAGTACGTC. Its translation is CASSLGVAEQYV.

The chain couples TRBV15 to TRBJ1-2, with D unresolved. Trimming cost V 3 bases and J 0 bases, with 11 bases left between them. The germline CDR1 and CDR2 sequences are LNHNV and YYDKDF (reference sequence). The CDR3 is made up of 15 amino acids. CDR3 bases: TGTGCCACCAGCAGTGAGGGCGTGACTAACTATGGCTACACCTTC. This sequence encodes CATSSEGVTNYGYTF.

The CDR3: CASSQDYVAGLKLFF. The DNA of the CDR3 is TGCGCCAGCAGCCAAGATTATGTGGCAGGGCTAAAACTGTTTTTT. This chain connects TRBV4-1 to TRBJ1-4, with a tentative D call TRBD1 (5 bases). This CDR3 is 15 amino acids long. The ends were cut back, 0 bases at V and 10 bases at J, with 15 bases in the middle. Germline assignment: CDR1 MGHRA and CDR2 YSYEKL.

The CDR3 loop is CATSRDVGNEQFF. The CDR3 bases are TGTGCCACCAGCCGGGATGTGGGCAATGAGCAGTTCTTC. J is TRBJ2-1 and V is TRBV24-1; maybe TRBD2 (5 bases). V was pared by 7 bases and J by 6 bases, with 12 bases between. Germline CDR1 KGHDR, CDR2 SFDVKD. The CDR3 has 13 amino acids.

The table lists this clone with a few counts. This sequence joins TRBV28 and TRBJ2-2; the match to TRBD2 covers 9 bases. J was trimmed by 6 bases and V by 8 bases; bases with no gene match: 16. The CDR3 spans 17 residues. Germline V CDR1 and CDR2: MDHEN, SYDVKM. CDR3 bases: TGTGCCAGCTCTTATCGTCGATTAGCGGGGGAAGCCGGGGAGCTGTTTTTT. It codes for CASSYRRLAGEAGELFF.

The chain combines TRBV19 with TRBJ2-1; the match to TRBD2 covers 12 bases. With V trimmed by 1 base and J by 9 bases, 7 bases remained unmatched. The germline V gene encodes CDR1 LNHDA and CDR2 SQIVND (reference sequence). CDR3 length equals 16 residues. CDR3 in DNA: TGTGCCAGTAGTATAGGAGGGCTAGCGGGGGGGACTGAGCAGTTCTTC. This codes for CASSIGGLAGGTEQFF.

V is TRBV7-9 and J is TRBJ1-1, with 7 bases that match TRBD1. The CDR3 length is 15 residues. Germline V gene sequence: CDR1 SEHNR, CDR2 FQNEAQ (reference sequence). After removal of 3 bases from V and 4 bases from J, the junction contained 8 bases not matched to a gene. CDR3 coding DNA: TGTGCCAGCAGCTTGTCAGGGGGGAAAGGCACTGAAGCTTTCTTT. It is translated as CASSLSGGKGTEAFF. Full variable domain (remainder filled in from reference TRBV7-9 and TRBJ1-1): DTGVSQNPRHKITKRGQNVTFRCDPISEHNRLYWYRQTLGQGPEFLTYFQNEAQLEKSRLLSDRFSAERPKGSFSTLEIQRTEQGDSAMYLCASSLSGGKGTEAFFGQGTRLTVV.

V is TRBV7-2 and J is TRBJ1-1; 8 positions agree with TRBD1. The germline V gene has CDR1 SGHTA and CDR2 FQGNSA. Unmatched junction bases numbered 4, after V lost 3 bases and J lost 4 bases. The CDR3 spans 14 residues. CDR3 sequence: CASSFQGAGTEAFF. CDR3 nucleotides: TGTGCCAGCAGCTTCCAGGGGGCAGGCACTGAAGCTTTCTTT.

This chain uses TRBV2 with TRBJ2-7; D is possibly TRBD2 (6 bases). V was clipped by 5 bases and J by 0 bases, with 14 bases between them. The CDR3 runs to 15 residues. Germline CDR1 and CDR2: SNHLY and FYNNEI. As DNA, the CDR3 is TGTGCCAGCAGTCCGGGACGGGGGAGCTCCTACGAGCAGTACTTC. It specifies CASSPGRGSSYEQYF. Drawing the rest from reference TRBV2 and TRBJ2-7, the complete variable domain is EPEVTQTPSHQVTQMGQEVILRCVPISNHLYFYWYRQILGQKVEFLVSFYNNEISEKSEIFDDQFSVERPDGSNFTLKIRSTKLEDSAMYFCASSPGRGSSYEQYFGPGTRLTVT.

V is TRBV4-2 and J is TRBJ2-7; TRBD1 matches 7 bases. Germline lookup yields CDR1 LGHNA and CDR2 YNFKEQ. The CDR3 length is 18 residues. Trimming at V came to 0 bases and at J to 0 bases, leaving 11 bases not matched to a gene. The CDR3 DNA reads TGTGCCAGCAGCCAAGAAGGGGGACAGCTCAGCCTCTCCTACGAGCAGTACTTC. Translating it yields CASSQEGGQLSLSYEQYF.

The chain links TRBV4-1 to TRBJ1-6; D is possibly TRBD1 (5 bases). Per germline, CDR1 MGHRA and CDR2 YSYEKL. The CDR3 length is 16 residues. V lost 0 bases and J 8 bases, leaving 14 bases between the germline ends. The DNA of the CDR3 is TGCGCCAGCAGCCAAGAATGGGGCAGGACGGATTCACCCCTCCACTTT. Translated: CASSQEWGRTDSPLHF.

This clone came up once. J is TRBJ2-2 and V is TRBV24-1; D not certain. The CDR3 has 14 amino acids. Germline values: CDR1 KGHDR, CDR2 SFDVKD. Trimming removed 3 bases from V and 6 bases from J, with 10 bases in between. In DNA form, the CDR3 reads TGTGCCACCAGTGATCCCCCAGGCGCCGGGGAGCTGTTTTTT. Its protein is CATSDPPGAGELFF.

J is TRBJ1-6 and V is TRBV4-1; TRBD1 matches 7 bases. Trimming cost V 3 bases and J 4 bases; bases outside gene matches: 3. The CDR3 has 15 residues. Germline CDR1 MGHRA, CDR2 YSYEKL. Written as DNA, the CDR3 is TGCGCCAGCAGCCAGGGGACAGATTATAATTCACCCCTCCACTTT. It translates to CASSQGTDYNSPLHF.

The chain has TRBV18 and TRBJ2-3, with 8 bases that match TRBD1. Germline V gene lookup returns CDR1 KGHSH and CDR2 LQKENI. V shed 2 bases and J 3 bases; nucleotides not matched to a gene: 10. This CDR3 is 17 amino acids long. CDR3 protein: CASSPGGSGGKTDTQYF. The CDR3 DNA reads as TGTGCCAGCTCACCAGGAGGCTCAGGGGGCAAGACAGATACGCAGTATTTT.

This clone was found once. This chain uses TRBV7-9 with TRBJ2-1; 10 bases are shared with TRBD2. CDR3 length: 15 residues. V lost 5 bases to trimming and J lost 4 bases; unmatched junction nucleotides: 5. Germline V gene lookup returns CDR1 SEHNR and CDR2 FQNEAQ (reference sequence). The CDR3 loop is CASSDGTSAYNEQFF. The DNA for the CDR3 is TGTGCCAGCAGCGATGGGACTAGCGCATACAATGAGCAGTTCTTC.